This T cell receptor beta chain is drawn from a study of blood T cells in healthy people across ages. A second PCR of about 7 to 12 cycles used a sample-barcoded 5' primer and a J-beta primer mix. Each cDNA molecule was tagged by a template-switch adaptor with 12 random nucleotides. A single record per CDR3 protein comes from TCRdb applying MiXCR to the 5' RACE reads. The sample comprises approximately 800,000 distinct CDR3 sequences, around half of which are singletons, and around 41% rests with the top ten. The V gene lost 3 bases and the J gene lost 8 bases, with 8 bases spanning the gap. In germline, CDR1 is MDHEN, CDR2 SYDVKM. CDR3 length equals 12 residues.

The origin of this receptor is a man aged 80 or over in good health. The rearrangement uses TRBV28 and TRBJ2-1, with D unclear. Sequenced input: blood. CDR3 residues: CASSFPWDEQFF. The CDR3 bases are TGTGCCAGCAGTTTCCCCTGGGATGAGCAGTTCTTC.